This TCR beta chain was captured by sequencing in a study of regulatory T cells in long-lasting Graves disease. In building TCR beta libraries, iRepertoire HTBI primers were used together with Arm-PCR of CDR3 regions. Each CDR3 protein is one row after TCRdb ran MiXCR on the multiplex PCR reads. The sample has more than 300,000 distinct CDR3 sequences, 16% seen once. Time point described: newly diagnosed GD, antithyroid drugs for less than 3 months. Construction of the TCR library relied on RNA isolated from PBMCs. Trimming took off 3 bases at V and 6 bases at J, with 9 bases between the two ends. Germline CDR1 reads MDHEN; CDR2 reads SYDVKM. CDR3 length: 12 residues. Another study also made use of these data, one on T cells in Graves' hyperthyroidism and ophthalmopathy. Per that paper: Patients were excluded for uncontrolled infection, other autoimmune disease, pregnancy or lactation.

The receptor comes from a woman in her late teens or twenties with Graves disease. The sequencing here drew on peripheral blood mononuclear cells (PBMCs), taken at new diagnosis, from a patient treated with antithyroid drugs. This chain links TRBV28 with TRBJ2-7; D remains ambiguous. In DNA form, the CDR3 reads TGTGCCAGCAGTTTCCCGGGTACCGAGCAGTACTTC. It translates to CASSFPGTEQYF.